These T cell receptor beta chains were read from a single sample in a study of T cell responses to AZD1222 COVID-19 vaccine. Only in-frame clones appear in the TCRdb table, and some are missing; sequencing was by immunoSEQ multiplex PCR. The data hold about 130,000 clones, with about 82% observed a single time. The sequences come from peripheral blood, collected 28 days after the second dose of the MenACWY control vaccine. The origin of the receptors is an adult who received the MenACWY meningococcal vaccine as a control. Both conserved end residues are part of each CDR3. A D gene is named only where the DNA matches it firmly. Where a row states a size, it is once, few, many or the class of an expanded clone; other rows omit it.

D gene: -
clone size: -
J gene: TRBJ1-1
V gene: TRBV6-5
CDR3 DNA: TGTGCCAGCAGCCGAGAGAAGTACACTGAAGCTTTCTTT
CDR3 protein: CASSREKYTEAFF

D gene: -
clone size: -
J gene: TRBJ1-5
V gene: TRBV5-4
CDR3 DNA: TGTGCCAGCAGCTTGAACCCAAATCAGCCCCAGCATTTT
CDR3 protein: CASSLNPNQPQHF

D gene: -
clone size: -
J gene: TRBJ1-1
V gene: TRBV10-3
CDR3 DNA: TGTGCCATCAGTGACAAGAAGTTCTTTGAAGCTTTCTTT
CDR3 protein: CAISDKKFFEAFF

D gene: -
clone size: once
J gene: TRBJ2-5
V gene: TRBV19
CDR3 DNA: TGTGCCAGTAGTATAGTAGGGGCTACCCAAGAGACCCAGTACTTC
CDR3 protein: CASSIVGATQETQYF

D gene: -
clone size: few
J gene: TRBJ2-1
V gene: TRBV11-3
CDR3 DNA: TGTGCCAGCAGCTCCAGATGGGAGCAGTTCTTC
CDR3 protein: CASSSRWEQFF

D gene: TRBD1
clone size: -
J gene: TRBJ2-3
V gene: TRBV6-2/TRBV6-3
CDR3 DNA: TGTGCCAGCAGCCCAAGGCCAAGGGGGCCAGGTACAGATACGCAGTATTTT
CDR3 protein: CASSPRPRGPGTDTQYF

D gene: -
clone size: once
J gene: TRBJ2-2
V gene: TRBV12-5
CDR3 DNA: TGTGCTAGTGGCCTGGGACACGGCAACACCGGGGAGCTGTTTTTT
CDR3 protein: CASGLGHGNTGELFF

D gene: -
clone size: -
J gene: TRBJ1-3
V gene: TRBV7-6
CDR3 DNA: TGTGCCAGCAGCGGGAGCTCTGGAAACACCATATATTTT
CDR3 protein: CASSGSSGNTIYF

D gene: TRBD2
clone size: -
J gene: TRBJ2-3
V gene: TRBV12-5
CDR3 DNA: TGTGCTAGTGGACATGGGACTAGCCTTAGCACAGATACGCAGTATTTT
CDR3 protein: CASGHGTSLSTDTQYF

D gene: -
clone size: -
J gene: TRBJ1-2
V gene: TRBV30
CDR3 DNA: TGTGCCTGGAGTGTAATCTCCTATGGAGGCTACACCTTC
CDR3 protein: CAWSVISYGGYTF

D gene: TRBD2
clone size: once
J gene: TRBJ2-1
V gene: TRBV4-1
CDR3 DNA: TGCGCCAGCAGCCAAGTGACTAGCCCCTACAATGAGCAGTTCTTC
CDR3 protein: CASSQVTSPYNEQFF

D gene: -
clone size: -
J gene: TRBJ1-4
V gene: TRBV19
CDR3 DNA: TGTGCCAGTAGTTTAGGAGGAACTAATGAAAAACTGTTTTTT
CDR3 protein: CASSLGGTNEKLFF

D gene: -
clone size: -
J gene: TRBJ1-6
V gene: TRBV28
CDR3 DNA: TGTGCCAGCACCTCAGGGGATTCACCCCTCCACTTT
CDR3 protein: CASTSGDSPLHF

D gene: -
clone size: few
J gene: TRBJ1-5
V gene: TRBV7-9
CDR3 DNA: TGTGCCAGCAGCTTGTTCGGGGTAGGTCAGCCCCAGCATTTT
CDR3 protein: CASSLFGVGQPQHF

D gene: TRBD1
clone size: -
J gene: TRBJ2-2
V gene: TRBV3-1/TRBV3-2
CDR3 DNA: TGTGCCAGCAGCCACGCCAGGGGGAGTAACACCGGGGAGCTGTTTTTT
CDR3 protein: CASSHARGSNTGELFF

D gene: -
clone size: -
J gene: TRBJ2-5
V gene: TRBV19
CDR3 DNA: TGTGCCAGTAGTAGAGGCCAGGACCCCCAAGAGACCCAGTACTTC
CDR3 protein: CASSRGQDPQETQYF

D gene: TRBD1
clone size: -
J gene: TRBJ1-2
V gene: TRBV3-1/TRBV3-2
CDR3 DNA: TGTGCCAGCAGCCAAATCCCGGGACAGGGGGCGAGCGGCTACACCTTC
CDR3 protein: CASSQIPGQGASGYTF

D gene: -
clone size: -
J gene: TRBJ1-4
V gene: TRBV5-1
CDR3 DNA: TGCGCCAGCAACTCCGGGACGATAGGTGAAAAACTGTTTTTT
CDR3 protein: CASNSGTIGEKLFF

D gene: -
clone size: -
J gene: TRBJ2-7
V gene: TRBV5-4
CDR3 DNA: TGTGCCAGCAGCTTGGGAGGGATACCATACGAGCAGTACTTC
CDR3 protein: CASSLGGIPYEQYF

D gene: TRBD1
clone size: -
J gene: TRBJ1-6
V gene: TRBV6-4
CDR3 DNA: TGTGCCAGCAGTGACTCCTTCAGGGCAGGGGGGCCCCTCCACTTT
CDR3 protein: CASSDSFRAGGPLHF

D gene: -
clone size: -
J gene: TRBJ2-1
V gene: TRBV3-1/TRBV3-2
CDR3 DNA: TGTGCCAGCAGTCGCGGACTCCCAACCCCCTATGAGCAGTTCTTC
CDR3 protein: CASSRGLPTPYEQFF

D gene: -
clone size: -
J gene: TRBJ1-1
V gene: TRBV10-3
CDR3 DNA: TGTGCCATCAGTGCCGGCGTGGCGAACACTGAAGCTTTCTTT
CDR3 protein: CAISAGVANTEAFF

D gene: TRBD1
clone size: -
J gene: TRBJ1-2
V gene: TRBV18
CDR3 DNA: TGTGCCAGCTCACTCCTGGACAGGGTGGACTATGGCTACACCTTC
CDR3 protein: CASSLLDRVDYGYTF

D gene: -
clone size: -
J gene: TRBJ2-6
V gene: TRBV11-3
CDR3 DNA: TGTGCCAGCAGCGCGGAGGGGTACAGTCGTTCCTCTGGGGCCAACGTCCTGACTTTC
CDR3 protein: CASSAEGYSRSSGANVLTF

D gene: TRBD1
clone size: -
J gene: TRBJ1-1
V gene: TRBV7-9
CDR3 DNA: TGTGCCAGCAGCTCAACGACAGGGGTGGCTGAAGCTTTCTTT
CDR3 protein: CASSSTTGVAEAFF

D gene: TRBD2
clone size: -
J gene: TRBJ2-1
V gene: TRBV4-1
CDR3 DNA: TGCGCCAGCAGGCATATCGGGGGGAAACGTGGGACCCAGGATGAGCAGTTCTTC
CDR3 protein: CASRHIGGKRGTQDEQFF

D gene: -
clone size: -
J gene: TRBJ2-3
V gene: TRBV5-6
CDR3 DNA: TGTGCCAGCAGCCTGGGTGTGGGCACAGATACGCAGTATTTT
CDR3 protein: CASSLGVGTDTQYF

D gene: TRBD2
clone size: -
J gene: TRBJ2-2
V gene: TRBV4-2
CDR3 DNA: TGTGCCAGCAGCCAAGTTACTAGCGGGGGGGCCGGCGGGGAGCTGTTTTTT
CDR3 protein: CASSQVTSGGAGGELFF

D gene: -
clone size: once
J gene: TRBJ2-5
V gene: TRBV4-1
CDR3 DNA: TGCGCCAGCAGCCAAGACTGGCAGGGACTTATACAAGAGACCCAGTACTTC
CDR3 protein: CASSQDWQGLIQETQYF

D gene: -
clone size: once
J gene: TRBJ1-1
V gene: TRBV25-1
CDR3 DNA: TGTGCCAGCAGCGCGGCCCCGATGAACACTGAAGCTTTCTTT
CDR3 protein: CASSAAPMNTEAFF

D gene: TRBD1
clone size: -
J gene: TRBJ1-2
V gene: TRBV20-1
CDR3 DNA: TGCAGTGCTGACAGGGTAGGCGGCTACACCTTC
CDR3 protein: CSADRVGGYTF

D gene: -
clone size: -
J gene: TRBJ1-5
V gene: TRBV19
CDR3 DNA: TGTGCCAGTAGTTTTTTTGAGAATCAGCCCCAGCATTTT
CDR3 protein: CASSFFENQPQHF

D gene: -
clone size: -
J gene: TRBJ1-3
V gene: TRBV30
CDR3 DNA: TGTGCCTTACAGAATGGAAACACCATATATTTT
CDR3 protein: CALQNGNTIYF

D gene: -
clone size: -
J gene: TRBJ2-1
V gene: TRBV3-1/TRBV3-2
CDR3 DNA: TGTGCCAGCAGCCCACCGGGGGCCCGCTCCTACAATGAGCAGTTCTTC
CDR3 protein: CASSPPGARSYNEQFF

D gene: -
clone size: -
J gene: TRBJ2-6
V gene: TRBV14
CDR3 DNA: TGTGCCAGCAGCCAACGGGTAGGGGCCAACGTCCTGACTTTC
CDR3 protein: CASSQRVGANVLTF